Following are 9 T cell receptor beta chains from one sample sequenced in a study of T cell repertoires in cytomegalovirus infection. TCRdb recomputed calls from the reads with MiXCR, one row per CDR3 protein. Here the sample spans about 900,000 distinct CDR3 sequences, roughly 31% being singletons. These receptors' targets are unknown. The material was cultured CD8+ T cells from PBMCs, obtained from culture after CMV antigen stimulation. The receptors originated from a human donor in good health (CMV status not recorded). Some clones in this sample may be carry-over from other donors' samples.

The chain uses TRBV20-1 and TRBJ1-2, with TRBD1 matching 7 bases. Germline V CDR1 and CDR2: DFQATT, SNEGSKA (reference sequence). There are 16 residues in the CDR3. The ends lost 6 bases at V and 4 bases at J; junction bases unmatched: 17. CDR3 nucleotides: TGCAGTGCCGCCAATTTGGACAGGACATCTTTCTATGGCTACACCTTC. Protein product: CSAANLDRTSFYGYTF.

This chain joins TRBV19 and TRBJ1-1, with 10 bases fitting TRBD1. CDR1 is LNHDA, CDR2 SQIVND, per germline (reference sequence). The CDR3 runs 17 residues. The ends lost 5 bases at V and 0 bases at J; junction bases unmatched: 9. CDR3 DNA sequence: TGTGCCAGTAGTGTAACGACAGGGGGCTCATTGAACACTGAAGCTTTCTTT. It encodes CASSVTTGGSLNTEAFF. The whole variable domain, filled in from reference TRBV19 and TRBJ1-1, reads DGGITQSPKYLFRKEGQNVTLSCEQNLNHDAMYWYRQDPGQGLRLIYYSQIVNDFQKGDIAEGYSVSREKKESFPLTVTSAQKNPTAFYLCASSVTTGGSLNTEAFFGQGTRLTVV.

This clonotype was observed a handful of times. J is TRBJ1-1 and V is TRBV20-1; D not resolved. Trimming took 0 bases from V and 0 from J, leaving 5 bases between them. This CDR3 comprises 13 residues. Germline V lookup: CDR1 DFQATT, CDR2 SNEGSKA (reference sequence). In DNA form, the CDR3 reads TGCAGTGCTAGAGACCTGGTGAACACTGAAGCTTTCTTT. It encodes CSARDLVNTEAFF.

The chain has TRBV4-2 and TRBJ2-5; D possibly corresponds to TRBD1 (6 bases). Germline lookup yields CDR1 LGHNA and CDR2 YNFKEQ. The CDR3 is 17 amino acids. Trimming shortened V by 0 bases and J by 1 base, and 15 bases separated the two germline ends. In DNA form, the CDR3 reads TGTGCCAGCAGCCAAGATCGGTACAGGGTTACCCAAGAGACCCAGTACTTC. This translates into CASSQDRYRVTQETQYF.

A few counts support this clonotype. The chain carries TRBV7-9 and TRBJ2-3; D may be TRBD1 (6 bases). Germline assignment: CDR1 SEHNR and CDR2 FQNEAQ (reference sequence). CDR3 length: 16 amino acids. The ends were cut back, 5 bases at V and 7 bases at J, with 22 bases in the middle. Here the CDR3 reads CASSTGQGAISYTQYF. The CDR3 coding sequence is TGTGCCAGCAGCACGGGACAAGGGGCGATTAGTTATACGCAGTATTTT.

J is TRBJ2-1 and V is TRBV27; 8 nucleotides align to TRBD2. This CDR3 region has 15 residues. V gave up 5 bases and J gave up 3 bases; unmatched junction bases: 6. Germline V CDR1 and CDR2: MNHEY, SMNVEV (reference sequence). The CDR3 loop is CASSTTSGIYNEQFF. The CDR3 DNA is TGTGCCAGCAGTACCACTAGCGGAATCTACAATGAGCAGTTCTTC.

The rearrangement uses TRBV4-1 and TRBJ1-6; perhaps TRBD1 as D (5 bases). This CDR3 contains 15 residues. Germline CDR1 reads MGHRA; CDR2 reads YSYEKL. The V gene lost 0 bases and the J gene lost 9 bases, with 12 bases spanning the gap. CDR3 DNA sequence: TGCGCCAGCAGCCAAGAAGCCAGGGAGGTTTCACCCCTCCACTTT. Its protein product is CASSQEAREVSPLHF.

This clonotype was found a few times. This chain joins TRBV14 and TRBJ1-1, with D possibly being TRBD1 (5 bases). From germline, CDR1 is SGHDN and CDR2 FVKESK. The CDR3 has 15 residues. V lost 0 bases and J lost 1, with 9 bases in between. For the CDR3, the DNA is TGTGCCAGCAGCCAAGATGTGGGGACGAACACTGAAGCTTTCTTT. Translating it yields CASSQDVGTNTEAFF.

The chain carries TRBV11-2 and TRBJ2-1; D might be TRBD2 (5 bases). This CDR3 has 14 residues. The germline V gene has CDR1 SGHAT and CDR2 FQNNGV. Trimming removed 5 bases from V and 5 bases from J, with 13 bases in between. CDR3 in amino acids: CASSTLSGDNEQFF. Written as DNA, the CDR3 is TGTGCCAGCAGCACCCTGAGCGGAGACAATGAGCAGTTCTTC.